A single TCR beta chain is shown here with its context. The patients had localized lung adenocarcinoma, a non-small cell subtype. This sample stems from a study of CD4 and CD8 cells across lung adenocarcinoma regions. MiXCR was run by TCRdb on the PCR reads, yielding one entry per CDR3 protein. The sample carries roughly 10,000 distinct CDR3 sequences, about 47% recorded once. The V segment lost 6 bases and the J segment 10 bases; nucleotides outside the gene matches: 8. The germline V gene encodes CDR1 MNHNS and CDR2 SASEGT. The CDR3 sequence is 13 residues long. The source of this sequence is a male donor with lung adenocarcinoma. The CD4 and CD8 labels of this study may be unreliable. The V gene is TRBV6-1, the J gene TRBJ2-1; TRBD1 agrees at 8 bases. The sequenced sample consisted of CD4+ T cells from the margin of a lung tumor. In DNA form, the CDR3 reads TGTGCCAGCAGCCCCCTCGACAGGGGCGAGCAGTTCTTC. This encodes CASSPLDRGEQFF.